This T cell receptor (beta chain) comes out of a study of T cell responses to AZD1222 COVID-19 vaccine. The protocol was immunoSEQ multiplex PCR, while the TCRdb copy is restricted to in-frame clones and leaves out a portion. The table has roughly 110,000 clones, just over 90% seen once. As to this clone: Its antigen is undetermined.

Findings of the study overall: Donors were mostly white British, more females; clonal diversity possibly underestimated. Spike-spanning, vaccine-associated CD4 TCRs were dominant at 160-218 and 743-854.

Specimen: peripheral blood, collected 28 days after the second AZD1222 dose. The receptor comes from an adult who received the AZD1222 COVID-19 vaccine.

CDR3 region: CASSEGRAYEQYF. CDR3 bases: TGCGCCAGCTCCGAGGGCAGGGCCTACGAGCAGTACTTC. This chain connects TRBV4-1 to TRBJ2-7, with D perhaps assigned TRBD1 or TRBD2 (5 bases each). Trimming shortened V by 8 bases and J by 2 bases, and 13 bases separated the two germline ends. Looked up from germline, CDR1 is MGHRA and CDR2 is YSYEKL. The CDR3 runs to 13 residues.